The rows below give T cell receptor beta chains drawn from one sample of a study of identical twins. Each CDR3 protein gets one entry after TCRdb re-called the 5' RACE reads with MiXCR. The table lists 640,000 or so distinct CDR3 sequences, approximately 6.1% of them singletons. The sequencing input was naive T cells sorted from blood. The receptor set was obtained from a man younger than 30 in good health. The CDR3 runs from the conserved cysteine through the conserved F or W. The order of the fields is V gene, D gene, J gene, clone size, CDR3 protein, CDR3 DNA. A D gene is named only where the DNA matches it firmly. Size is omitted from some rows. Given values are once, few, many or a class for expanded clones.

>TRBV14|TRBD1|TRBJ2-1|-
CASSFHSDRGYEQFF
TGTGCCAGCAGCTTCCACTCGGACAGGGGCTATGAGCAGTTCTTC
>TRBV6-2/TRBV6-3|-|TRBJ1-1|many
CASSYVAGRNTEAFF
TGTGCCAGCAGTTACGTCGCAGGGCGAAACACTGAAGCTTTCTTT
>TRBV12-3/TRBV12-4|TRBD1|TRBJ2-2|many
CASSVGAGGGELFF
TGTGCCAGCAGTGTTGGAGCAGGGGGCGGGGAGCTGTTTTTT
>TRBV6-6|-|TRBJ2-1|many
CASSRGNNEQFF
TGTGCCAGCAGTCGAGGGAACAATGAGCAGTTCTTC
>TRBV6-5|TRBD1|TRBJ1-3|many
CASSYSGTASDTIYF
TGTGCCAGCAGTTACTCAGGGACAGCTTCTGACACCATATATTTT
>TRBV11-1|TRBD2|TRBJ2-3|-
CASSLPISLGLAGFTDTQYF
TGTGCCAGCAGCTTACCGATATCCCTCGGACTAGCGGGATTCACAGATACGCAGTATTTT
>TRBV20-1|TRBD1|TRBJ2-1|-
CSARSGTGYNEQFF
TGCAGTGCTAGGTCCGGGACAGGGTACAATGAGCAGTTCTTC
>TRBV29-1|-|TRBJ1-1|many
CSVEAGRTEAFF
TGCAGCGTTGAAGCGGGGAGAACTGAAGCTTTCTTT
>TRBV11-2|TRBD2|TRBJ2-5|many
CASSLVAGGLETQYF
TGTGCCAGCAGCTTGGTAGCGGGAGGGCTCGAGACCCAGTACTTC
>TRBV12-3/TRBV12-4|-|TRBJ2-7|many
CASSPPGPGVREQYF
TGTGCCAGCAGTCCCCCGGGGCCCGGGGTGAGGGAGCAGTACTTC
>TRBV6-1|TRBD1|TRBJ2-3|-
CASRLDRETDTQYF
TGTGCCAGCAGACTGGACAGGGAGACAGATACGCAGTATTTT
>TRBV29-1|-|TRBJ2-5|many
CSVEHRSETQYF
TGCAGCGTTGAACATAGGAGCGAGACCCAGTACTTC
>TRBV20-1|TRBD2|TRBJ2-2|many
CSARVLAANTGELFF
TGCAGTGCTAGGGTGCTAGCGGCGAACACCGGGGAGCTGTTTTTT
>TRBV30|-|TRBJ1-1|-
CAWSPDRGSFF
TGTGCCTGGAGTCCAGATAGAGGGTCTTTCTTT
>TRBV6-1|-|TRBJ2-6|many
CASREGTGANVLTF
TGTGCCAGCAGGGAGGGGACTGGGGCCAACGTCCTGACTTTC
>TRBV12-3/TRBV12-4|-|TRBJ2-3|many
CASSSQLRDTQYF
TGTGCCAGCAGCTCGCAGTTACGGGATACGCAGTATTTT
>TRBV5-1|-|TRBJ1-1|few
CASSTWGVAEAFF
TGCGCCAGCAGCACATGGGGGGTGGCTGAAGCTTTCTTT
>TRBV27|-|TRBJ2-7|few
CASSRDIASYEQYF
TGTGCCAGCAGCCGGGACATTGCCTCCTACGAGCAGTACTTC